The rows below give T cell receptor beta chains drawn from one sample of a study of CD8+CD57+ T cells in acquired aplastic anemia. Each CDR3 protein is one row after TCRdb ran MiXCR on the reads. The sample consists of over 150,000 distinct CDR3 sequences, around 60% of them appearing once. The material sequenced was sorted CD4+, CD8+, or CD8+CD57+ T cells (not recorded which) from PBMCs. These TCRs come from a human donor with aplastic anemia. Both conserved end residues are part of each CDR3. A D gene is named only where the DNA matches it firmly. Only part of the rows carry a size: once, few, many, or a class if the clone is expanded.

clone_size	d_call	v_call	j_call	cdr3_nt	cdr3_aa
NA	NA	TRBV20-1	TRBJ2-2	TGCAGTGCTAGTAGCCCCGGGGAGCTGTTTTTT	CSASSPGELFF
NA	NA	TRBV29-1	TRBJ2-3	TGCAGCGTTGGCGCGGTCAGAAGCACAGATACGCAGTATTTT	CSVGAVRSTDTQYF
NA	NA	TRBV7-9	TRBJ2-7	TGTGCCAGCAGCGTTTTAGCGGTATCCTACGAGCAGTACTTC	CASSVLAVSYEQYF
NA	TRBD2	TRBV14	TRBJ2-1	TGTGCCAGCAGCCAAGAATCATGGACTAGCGGCCTAAACAATGAGCAGTTCTTC	CASSQESWTSGLNNEQFF
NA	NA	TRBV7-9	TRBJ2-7	TGTGCCAGCGGGACCCCTGCTCCCTACGAGCAGTACTTC	CASGTPAPYEQYF
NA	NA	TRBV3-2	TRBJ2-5	TGTGCCAGCCACCTGGCGGGGACTAGCGGGGGTCAAGAGACCCAGTACTTC	CASHLAGTSGGQETQYF
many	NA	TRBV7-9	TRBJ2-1	TGTGCCAGCAGCCCTAATAACAGGGTCGGCTACAATGAGCAGTTCTTC	CASSPNNRVGYNEQFF
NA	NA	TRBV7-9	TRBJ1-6	TGTGCCAGCAGCTTGGTCGGGGAATACTCACCCCTCCACTTT	CASSLVGEYSPLHF
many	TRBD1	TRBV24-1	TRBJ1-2	TGTGCCACCAGTGATTCAGGGGGCGACTACACCTTC	CATSDSGGDYTF
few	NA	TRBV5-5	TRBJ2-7	TGTGCCAGCAGCTTAGGACAGACCACGAGCGAGCAGTACTTC	CASSLGQTTSEQYF
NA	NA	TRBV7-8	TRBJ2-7	TGTGCCAGCAGCTTAGCTATTTCAGGGAACGAGCAGTACTTC	CASSLAISGNEQYF
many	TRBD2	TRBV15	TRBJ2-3	TGTGCCACCAGCAAAGCGGGGGGCAGCACAGATACGCAGTATTTT	CATSKAGGSTDTQYF
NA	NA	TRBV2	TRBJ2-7	TGTGCCAGCGGGACAACAGTCTACGAGCAGTACTTC	CASGTTVYEQYF
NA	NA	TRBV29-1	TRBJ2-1	TGCAGCCTCACGATCTACAATGAGCAGTTCTTC	CSLTIYNEQFF
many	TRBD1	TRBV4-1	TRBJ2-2	TGCGCCAGCAGCCCACAGGGGGCTGGCGGGGAGCTGTTTTTT	CASSPQGAGGELFF
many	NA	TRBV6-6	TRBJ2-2	TGTGCCAGCAGTTATTCCGACAGTAACACCGGGGAGCTGTTTTTT	CASSYSDSNTGELFF
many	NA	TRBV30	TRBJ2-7	TGTGCCTGGAGTCCCCGTTCCTCCTACGAGCAGTACTTC	CAWSPRSSYEQYF
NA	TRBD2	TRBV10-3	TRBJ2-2	TGTGCCAGCTCACCAGGCGGGAGGACCGGGGAGCTGTTTTTT	CASSPGGRTGELFF
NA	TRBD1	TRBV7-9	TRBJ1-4	TGTGCCAGCAGCTTCGGGCAGGGGGATGAAAAACTGTTTTTT	CASSFGQGDEKLFF
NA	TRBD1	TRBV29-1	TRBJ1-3	TGCAGCGTTGTAGCAGGGGGGGGAATCGCTGGAAACACCATATATTTT	CSVVAGGGIAGNTIYF
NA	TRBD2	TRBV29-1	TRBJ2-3	TGCAGCGTTGCGGGGGGGGCAGATACGCAGTATTTT	CSVAGGADTQYF
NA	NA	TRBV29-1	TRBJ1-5	TGCAGCGTTAGACGGGGAGGCAATCAGCCCCAGCATTTT	CSVRRGGNQPQHF
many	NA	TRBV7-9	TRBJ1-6	TGTGCCAGCAGCGAGGAAGCCATCTATAATTCACCCCTCCACTTT	CASSEEAIYNSPLHF
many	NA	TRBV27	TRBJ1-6	TGTGCCAGCAGTTTAAGGGCCGATAATTCACCCCTCCACTTT	CASSLRADNSPLHF
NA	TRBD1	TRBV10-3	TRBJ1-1	TGTGCCGTCAACAGGGGAAAGAACACTGAAGCTTTCTTT	CAVNRGKNTEAFF
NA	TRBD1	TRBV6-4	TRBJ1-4	TGTGCCAGCAGTCTACGGACAGGGGGACTTGAAAAACTGTTTTTT	CASSLRTGGLEKLFF
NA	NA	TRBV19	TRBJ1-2	TGTGCCAGTAGTATAGGCAGGCTTCAACCCTATGGCTACACCTTC	CASSIGRLQPYGYTF
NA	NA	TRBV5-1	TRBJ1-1	TGCGCCAGCAGCTTGGTGGAGGGGTTGGACACTGAAGCTTTCTTT	CASSLVEGLDTEAFF
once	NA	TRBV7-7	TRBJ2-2	TGCGCTAGCAGCCCCGACAGGTTCCACAAGAACACCGGGGAGCTGTTTTTT	CASSPDRFHKNTGELFF
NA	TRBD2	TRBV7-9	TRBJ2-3	TGTGCCAGCAGCCTCTCTAGCGGGGCGTCCGATACGCAGTATTTT	CASSLSSGASDTQYF
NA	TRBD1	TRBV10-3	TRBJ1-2	TGTGCCATCAGGCAGCCGGGACAGAGGGATGGCTACACCTTC	CAIRQPGQRDGYTF
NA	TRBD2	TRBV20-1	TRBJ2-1	TGCAGTGCTTCTAGACTAGCGGGGGGTGGTGAGCAGTTCTTC	CSASRLAGGGEQFF
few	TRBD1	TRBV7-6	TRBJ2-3	TGTGCCAGCAGCCCCGGACAGGGGGCGAAGGATACGCAGTATTTT	CASSPGQGAKDTQYF
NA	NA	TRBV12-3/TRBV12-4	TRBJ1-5	TGTGCCAGCAGTGAAGTGACAGGAGGGAATAATCAGCCCCAGCATTTT	CASSEVTGGNNQPQHF
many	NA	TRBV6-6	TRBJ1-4	TGTGCCAGCACCATCCCCGGGACTGAGGAAAAACTGTTTTTT	CASTIPGTEEKLFF
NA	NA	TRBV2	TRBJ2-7	TGTGCCAGCAGTGAACAGGGATACGAGCAGTACTTC	CASSEQGYEQYF
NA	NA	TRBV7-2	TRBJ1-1	TGTGCCAGCAGCCAACAGGAGAACACTGAAGCTTTCTTT	CASSQQENTEAFF
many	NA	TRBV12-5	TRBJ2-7	TGTGCTAGTGGGGAAGGGACATATTACGAGCAGTACTTC	CASGEGTYYEQYF
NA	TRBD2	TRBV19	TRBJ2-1	TGTGCCAGTTGCAAGCGGGAGTTGACTGAGCAGTTCTTC	CASCKRELTEQFF
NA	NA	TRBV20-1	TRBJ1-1	TGCAGTGCTAATAGGGGTCGGAACACTGAAGCTTTCTTT	CSANRGRNTEAFF
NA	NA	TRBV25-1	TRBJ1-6	TGTGCCAGCAGTGGGAGCTCCTATAATTCACCCCTCCACTTT	CASSGSSYNSPLHF
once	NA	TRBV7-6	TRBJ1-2	TGTGCCAGCAGCTTAGATCCGGCAGCTGGTTTTCGGGGCTACACCTTC	CASSLDPAAGFRGYTF
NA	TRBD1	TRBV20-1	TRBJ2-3	TGCAGTGCTCCCCGGACAGGGGAGGGAGATACGCAGTATTTT	CSAPRTGEGDTQYF
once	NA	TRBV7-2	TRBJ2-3	TGTTCCAACAGCTTAGTACCGGGAGAAGATACGCAGTATTTT	CSNSLVPGEDTQYF
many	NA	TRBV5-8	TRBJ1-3	TGTGCCAGCAGCATCAGGGGCTCTGGAAACACCATATATTTT	CASSIRGSGNTIYF
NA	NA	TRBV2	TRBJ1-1	TGTGCCTCCCGAAGGGAAGGGGCCACTGAAGCTTTCTTT	CASRREGATEAFF
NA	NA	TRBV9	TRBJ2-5	TGTGCCAGCAGCTATACGACAGACGAGACCCAGTACTTC	CASSYTTDETQYF
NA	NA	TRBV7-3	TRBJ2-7	TGTGCCAGCTTTAGGACGGAGTCCAAGTGGGTCCTCTACGAGCAGTACTTC	CASFRTESKWVLYEQYF
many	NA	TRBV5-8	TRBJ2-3	TGTGCCAGCAGCTTGGAGATTAGCACAGATACGCAGTATTTT	CASSLEISTDTQYF
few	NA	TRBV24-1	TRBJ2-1	TGTGCCACCAGTGATCGAACAGGGTATACGAATGAGCAGTTCTTC	CATSDRTGYTNEQFF
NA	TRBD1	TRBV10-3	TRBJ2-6	TGTGCCTCGGGACAGGGAGCCTCTGGGGCCAACGTCCTGACTTTC	CASGQGASGANVLTF